The sequence of this T cell receptor (beta chain) was determined in a study of cytomegalovirus exposure and HLA in healthy donors. General study points: There were some public TCRs occurring in many donors, but most TCR sequences were rare. High sensitivity and specificity were reportedly achieved when the classifier diagnosed cytomegalovirus status.

With respect to this clone: Its antigen is unidentified.

The repertoire was sequenced with immunoSEQ multiplex PCR; TCRdb's copy has only in-frame clones and lacks some. This sample has tens of thousands of clones, with about 95% found just once. The CDR3 contains 18 residues. The germline gives CDR1 LNHDA, CDR2 SQIVND (reference sequence). V lost 0 bases and J lost 2, with 18 bases in between. Among the 120 or so subjects of the validation cohort, separate from the approximately 700-subject first cohort, were the donors. Sequenced input: PBMCs. This chain uses TRBV19 with TRBJ2-3; weak D call: TRBD2 (6 bases). The sequence was obtained from a man younger than 30 in good health and CMV-seropositive. The CDR3: CASSIDALGAGYTDTQYF. In nucleotides, the CDR3 is TGTGCCAGTAGTATAGATGCCCTTGGAGCGGGTTACACAGATACGCAGTATTTT.